Listed below are T cell receptor beta chains from one sample, sequenced in a study of T cell responses to AZD1222 COVID-19 vaccine. Sequencing used immunoSEQ multiplex PCR; TCRdb keeps in-frame clones, though not all of them. The sample lists over 100,000 clones; roughly 91% were seen once. Source: peripheral blood, taken 28 days after the second AZD1222 dose. The receptors stem from an adult who received the AZD1222 COVID-19 vaccine. CDR3s include the opening cysteine and the closing phenylalanine or tryptophan. The order of the fields is J gene, D gene, clone size, V gene, CDR3 protein, CDR3 DNA. The D gene is left open where the match is weak. Clone size is shown for a subset of rows, as once, few, many or a class of expanded clone.

J: TRBJ2-3
D: TRBD2
size: .
V: TRBV7-3
CDR3: CASSLLAGSTDTQYF
DNA: TGTGCCAGCAGCTTACTAGCGGGAAGCACAGATACGCAGTATTTT

J: TRBJ1-1
D: TRBD1
size: .
V: TRBV5-1
CDR3: CASGDRGWGTEAFF
DNA: TGCGCCAGCGGCGACAGGGGGTGGGGCACTGAAGCTTTCTTT

J: TRBJ2-7
D: TRBD2
size: .
V: TRBV18
CDR3: CASSPPAGVTLAGGSKSYEQYF
DNA: TGTGCCAGCTCACCACCTGCCGGGGTAACTCTAGCGGGAGGATCCAAATCCTACGAGCAGTACTTC

J: TRBJ1-2
D: TRBD1
size: .
V: TRBV5-8
CDR3: CASSLESGGGYGYTF
DNA: TGTGCCAGCAGCTTGGAGTCAGGGGGCGGGTATGGCTACACCTTC

J: TRBJ2-1
D: TRBD1
size: .
V: TRBV5-1
CDR3: CACGQGDNNEQFF
DNA: TGCGCCTGCGGACAGGGGGATAACAATGAGCAGTTCTTC

J: TRBJ1-2
D: .
size: .
V: TRBV11-3
CDR3: CASSFGAGYGYTF
DNA: TGTGCCAGCAGCTTTGGGGCGGGCTATGGCTACACCTTC

J: TRBJ2-7
D: TRBD2
size: once
V: TRBV6-5
CDR3: CASWNSGNSYEQYF
DNA: TGTGCCAGCTGGAATAGCGGGAACTCCTACGAGCAGTACTTC

J: TRBJ1-5
D: .
size: .
V: TRBV29-1
CDR3: CSVVRRDVGNQPQHF
DNA: TGCAGCGTTGTTCGGAGGGACGTCGGCAATCAGCCCCAGCATTTT

J: TRBJ1-1
D: .
size: .
V: TRBV9
CDR3: CASSVAQGTEAFF
DNA: TGTGCCAGCAGCGTGGCGCAGGGGACTGAAGCTTTCTTT

J: TRBJ1-5
D: .
size: .
V: TRBV10-3
CDR3: CAINQYSNQPQHF
DNA: TGTGCCATCAACCAGTATAGCAATCAGCCCCAGCATTTT

J: TRBJ2-1
D: TRBD2
size: once
V: TRBV4-1
CDR3: CASSHLAGLYEQFF
DNA: TGCGCCAGCAGCCACCTAGCGGGACTGTATGAGCAGTTCTTC

J: TRBJ1-3
D: .
size: once
V: TRBV19
CDR3: CASSIVKIDSGNTIYF
DNA: TGTGCCAGTAGTATAGTGAAGATCGACTCTGGAAACACCATATATTTT

J: TRBJ1-2
D: .
size: .
V: TRBV4-1
CDR3: CASSQDWRGYTF
DNA: TGCGCCAGCAGCCAAGATTGGAGGGGCTACACCTTC

J: TRBJ2-7
D: TRBD2
size: .
V: TRBV10-3
CDR3: CAISEDPGGRDEQYF
DNA: TGTGCCATCAGTGAAGATCCGGGAGGGAGGGACGAGCAGTACTTC

J: TRBJ1-5
D: .
size: .
V: TRBV10-3
CDR3: CAISQGRNNQPQHF
DNA: TGTGCCATCAGTCAGGGGAGGAACAATCAGCCCCAGCATTTT

J: TRBJ2-5
D: TRBD2
size: .
V: TRBV5-4
CDR3: CASSEGLAGGETQYF
DNA: TGTGCCAGCAGCGAGGGACTAGCGGGAGGAGAGACCCAGTACTTC

J: TRBJ1-2
D: TRBD1
size: .
V: TRBV29-1
CDR3: CSVAGGKGYTF
DNA: TGCAGCGTTGCAGGGGGGAAAGGCTACACCTTC

J: TRBJ2-7
D: .
size: .
V: TRBV6-5
CDR3: CASSSRGREYEQYF
DNA: TGTGCCAGCAGTTCGCGGGGACGGGAATACGAGCAGTACTTC

J: TRBJ2-1
D: TRBD2
size: .
V: TRBV18
CDR3: CASSPPKKGTSGRFFKYNEQFF
DNA: TGTGCCAGCTCACCACCGAAAAAAGGGACTAGCGGGAGGTTTTTTAAATACAATGAGCAGTTCTTC

J: TRBJ1-2
D: TRBD1
size: .
V: TRBV5-1
CDR3: CASSLGQGNGYTF
DNA: TGCGCCAGCAGCTTAGGACAGGGAAATGGCTACACCTTC

J: TRBJ2-5
D: .
size: .
V: TRBV15
CDR3: CATSRVRPQETQYF
DNA: TGTGCCACCAGCAGAGTAAGGCCTCAAGAGACCCAGTACTTC

J: TRBJ1-2
D: .
size: .
V: TRBV4-1
CDR3: CASSQPDTSGDGYTF
DNA: TGCGCCAGCAGCCAACCAGACACCTCTGGAGACGGCTACACCTTC

J: TRBJ1-5
D: .
size: .
V: TRBV10-3
CDR3: CAISEESRQPQHF
DNA: TGTGCCATCAGTGAGGAGAGTCGACAGCCCCAGCATTTT

J: TRBJ1-2
D: .
size: once
V: TRBV11-2
CDR3: CASSPDGGYYGYTF
DNA: TGTGCCAGCAGCCCCGATGGGGGATACTATGGCTACACCTTC

J: TRBJ1-3
D: .
size: .
V: TRBV5-1
CDR3: CASSLEGGLSGNTIYF
DNA: TGCGCCAGCAGCCTGGAAGGGGGGCTCTCTGGAAACACCATATATTTT

J: TRBJ2-7
D: TRBD1
size: .
V: TRBV28
CDR3: CASTGQGNYEQYF
DNA: TGTGCCAGTACGGGACAGGGGAACTACGAGCAGTACTTC

J: TRBJ2-1
D: .
size: .
V: TRBV11-1
CDR3: CASSLEALIGEQFF
DNA: TGTGCCAGCAGCTTAGAGGCCCTCATAGGTGAGCAGTTCTTC

J: TRBJ1-5
D: TRBD1
size: .
V: TRBV4-1
CDR3: CASSLGTDLKQPQHF
DNA: TGCGCCAGCAGCCTGGGGACAGATCTTAAACAGCCCCAGCATTTT

J: TRBJ1-4
D: .
size: .
V: TRBV3-1/TRBV3-2
CDR3: CASSQGPRGTNEKLFF
DNA: TGTGCCAGCAGCCAAGGCCCCAGGGGTACTAATGAAAAACTGTTTTTT

J: TRBJ1-1
D: .
size: few
V: TRBV29-1
CDR3: CSVWDGDTEAFF
DNA: TGCAGCGTTTGGGACGGAGACACTGAAGCTTTCTTT

J: TRBJ2-3
D: TRBD2
size: .
V: TRBV5-1
CDR3: CASSTGAGGRTDTQYF
DNA: TGCGCCAGCAGCACCGGAGCGGGAGGTCGCACAGATACGCAGTATTTT

J: TRBJ2-7
D: TRBD1
size: .
V: TRBV18
CDR3: CASSPVGQGGYEQYF
DNA: TGTGCCAGCTCACCAGTAGGACAGGGCGGCTACGAGCAGTACTTC

J: TRBJ2-1
D: .
size: .
V: TRBV6-5
CDR3: CASSRGVLSISEQFF
DNA: TGTGCCAGCAGTCGGGGAGTCCTCTCAATAAGTGAGCAGTTCTTC

J: TRBJ1-2
D: TRBD1
size: .
V: TRBV6-5
CDR3: CASRETGGAPSYTF
DNA: TGTGCCAGCAGAGAGACAGGGGGCGCCCCGAGCTACACCTTC

J: TRBJ1-6
D: .
size: .
V: TRBV2
CDR3: CASSERPDYSPLHF
DNA: TGTGCCAGCAGTGAGAGACCGGATTATTCACCCCTCCACTTT

J: TRBJ2-1
D: TRBD1
size: .
V: TRBV19
CDR3: CASSLAGTDYYNEQFF
DNA: TGTGCCAGTAGTTTAGCCGGGACAGACTACTACAATGAGCAGTTCTTC

J: TRBJ2-2
D: TRBD2
size: .
V: TRBV6-5
CDR3: CASSYGDYSSGELFF
DNA: TGTGCCAGCAGTTACGGGGACTACTCCTCCGGGGAGCTGTTTTTT

J: TRBJ2-2
D: .
size: once
V: TRBV5-1
CDR3: CASSTRVGGELFF
DNA: TGCGCCAGCAGTACCAGGGTTGGCGGGGAGCTGTTTTTT

J: TRBJ1-1
D: .
size: once
V: TRBV4-1
CDR3: CASSLNHGNTEAFF
DNA: TGCGCCAGCAGCCTTAACCACGGCAACACTGAAGCTTTCTTT

J: TRBJ2-1
D: .
size: .
V: TRBV19
CDR3: CASSIGNYNEQFF
DNA: TGTGCCAGTAGTATAGGGAATTACAATGAGCAGTTCTTC

J: TRBJ2-3
D: .
size: .
V: TRBV28
CDR3: CASSLGGLGATDTQYF
DNA: TGTGCCAGCAGCCTAGGGGGACTTGGGGCCACAGATACGCAGTATTTT

J: TRBJ2-6
D: .
size: .
V: TRBV25-1
CDR3: CASSSGQLSGANVLTF
DNA: TGTGCCAGCAGTTCGGGACAACTCTCTGGGGCCAACGTCCTGACTTTC

J: TRBJ1-5
D: TRBD1
size: .
V: TRBV18
CDR3: CASSPAGTGSNQPQHF
DNA: TGTGCCAGCTCACCTGCCGGGACAGGGTCCAATCAGCCCCAGCATTTT

J: TRBJ2-3
D: .
size: .
V: TRBV5-8
CDR3: CASTTLGPQYF
DNA: TGTGCCAGCACTACTCTGGGGCCGCAGTATTTT

J: TRBJ1-2
D: .
size: .
V: TRBV7-9
CDR3: CASSLRRDLNYGYTF
DNA: TGTGCCAGCAGCTTAAGAAGGGATTTAAACTATGGCTACACCTTC

J: TRBJ2-1
D: TRBD2
size: .
V: TRBV29-1
CDR3: CSGVLAGNEQFF
DNA: TGCAGCGGGGTGCTAGCGGGCAATGAGCAGTTCTTC

J: TRBJ1-2
D: .
size: .
V: TRBV3-1/TRBV3-2
CDR3: CASSQRGPNYGYTF
DNA: TGTGCCAGCAGCCAACGGGGACCTAACTATGGCTACACCTTC

J: TRBJ1-1
D: .
size: once
V: TRBV2
CDR3: CASSPQNTEAFF
DNA: TGTGCCAGCAGTCCCCAGAACACTGAAGCTTTCTTT

J: TRBJ1-6
D: .
size: once
V: TRBV9
CDR3: CASSRLMDGGNSPLHF
DNA: TGTGCCAGCAGCCGATTGATGGACGGTGGGAATTCACCCCTCCACTTT

J: TRBJ1-3
D: .
size: .
V: TRBV5-4
CDR3: CASSPDSSGNTIYF
DNA: TGTGCCAGCAGTCCAGACAGCTCTGGAAACACCATATATTTT

J: TRBJ1-1
D: .
size: .
V: TRBV2
CDR3: CASRRDHNTEAFF
DNA: TGTGCCAGCAGGAGGGACCACAACACTGAAGCTTTCTTT

J: TRBJ1-1
D: .
size: .
V: TRBV7-2
CDR3: CASSLYVRAVNTEAFF
DNA: TGTGCCAGCAGCTTGTATGTGAGAGCGGTGAACACTGAAGCTTTCTTT

J: TRBJ2-1
D: TRBD2
size: .
V: TRBV30
CDR3: CACSRLAGAYNEQFF
DNA: TGTGCCTGTTCACGACTAGCGGGAGCGTACAATGAGCAGTTCTTC